This is a list of T cell receptor beta chains from one sample in a study of monozygotic twins with inflammatory bowel disease. TCRdb reprocessed the 5' RACE reads and stores each CDR3 protein as one record, lacking DNA. The sample totals roughly 320,000 distinct CDR3 sequences. The sequencing sample was made of blood. The origin of the receptors is a human donor with ulcerative colitis or Crohn's disease, or a healthy co-twin of an affected twin (not recorded which). The CDR3 runs from the conserved cysteine through the conserved F or W. Each record gives: J gene, V gene, CDR3 protein.

j_gene: TRBJ2-1
v_gene: TRBV7-2
CDR3aa: CASSFGLAGGDNEQFF

j_gene: TRBJ1-5
v_gene: TRBV7-6
CDR3aa: CASSLATGGNQPQHF

j_gene: TRBJ1-1
v_gene: TRBV7-9
CDR3aa: CASSFSGNTEAFF

j_gene: TRBJ2-3
v_gene: TRBV12-3/TRBV12-4
CDR3aa: CASSPPLVGDTQYF

j_gene: TRBJ2-5
v_gene: TRBV5-5
CDR3aa: CASSLAGTYQETQYF

j_gene: TRBJ2-1
v_gene: TRBV12-3/TRBV12-4
CDR3aa: CASSLVSGGRKGYNEQFF

j_gene: TRBJ1-1
v_gene: TRBV20-1
CDR3aa: CSARARNTEAFF

j_gene: TRBJ2-3
v_gene: TRBV7-2
CDR3aa: CASSLAGSGVTDTQYF

j_gene: TRBJ2-3
v_gene: TRBV5-1
CDR3aa: CASSFRTGVEDTQYF

j_gene: TRBJ2-3
v_gene: TRBV18
CDR3aa: CASSPPGTSGDTQYF

j_gene: TRBJ2-7
v_gene: TRBV4-2
CDR3aa: CASSQGSPNSYEQYF

j_gene: TRBJ2-1
v_gene: TRBV4-2
CDR3aa: CASSQDPSTLPGQGTDEQFF

j_gene: TRBJ2-5
v_gene: TRBV20-1
CDR3aa: CSAWTGVLETQYF

j_gene: TRBJ2-3
v_gene: TRBV7-2
CDR3aa: CASSLGARKIGDTQYF

j_gene: TRBJ2-1
v_gene: TRBV30
CDR3aa: CAWSPRDGNNEQFF

j_gene: TRBJ1-5
v_gene: TRBV7-2
CDR3aa: CASSLGSDSNQPQHF

j_gene: TRBJ2-5
v_gene: TRBV7-2
CDR3aa: CASSSPDVYQETQYF

j_gene: TRBJ2-3
v_gene: TRBV5-1
CDR3aa: CASRGNGDTQYF

j_gene: TRBJ2-1
v_gene: TRBV5-1
CDR3aa: CASTGQASSYNEQFF

j_gene: TRBJ2-1
v_gene: TRBV5-1
CDR3aa: CASSLRALDNEQFF

j_gene: TRBJ2-5
v_gene: TRBV20-1
CDR3aa: CSASRTAQETQYF

j_gene: TRBJ2-1
v_gene: TRBV15
CDR3aa: CATSRDGGEEQFF

j_gene: TRBJ2-2
v_gene: TRBV29-1
CDR3aa: CSVGADANTGELFF

j_gene: TRBJ2-7
v_gene: TRBV7-2
CDR3aa: CASSPATGYNEQYF

j_gene: TRBJ2-2
v_gene: TRBV12-3/TRBV12-4
CDR3aa: CASSRLEVNTGELFF

j_gene: TRBJ2-7
v_gene: TRBV15
CDR3aa: CATSRARQGVYEQYF

j_gene: TRBJ2-6
v_gene: TRBV24-1
CDR3aa: CATSNRVSGANVLTF

j_gene: TRBJ2-3
v_gene: TRBV29-1
CDR3aa: CSVVVQRTDTQYF

j_gene: TRBJ2-1
v_gene: TRBV4-2
CDR3aa: CASSQDLSGHSYNEQFF

j_gene: TRBJ2-2
v_gene: TRBV30
CDR3aa: CAWSRGGELFF

j_gene: TRBJ1-5
v_gene: TRBV19
CDR3aa: CASSRVGSSNQPQHF

j_gene: TRBJ2-1
v_gene: TRBV6-5
CDR3aa: CASSDSRRSSYNEQFF

j_gene: TRBJ2-6
v_gene: TRBV7-2
CDR3aa: CASSSRGARSGANVLTF

j_gene: TRBJ2-1
v_gene: TRBV5-1
CDR3aa: CASSPDKVSIQAYNEQFF

j_gene: TRBJ2-7
v_gene: TRBV7-9
CDR3aa: CASSFTGSGDEQYF

j_gene: TRBJ2-1
v_gene: TRBV6-2/TRBV6-3
CDR3aa: CASSYGLSYNEQFF

j_gene: TRBJ2-1
v_gene: TRBV24-1
CDR3aa: CATSTTRLGSDEQFF

j_gene: TRBJ2-1
v_gene: TRBV3-1
CDR3aa: CASSQDRGTLQFF

j_gene: TRBJ2-7
v_gene: TRBV6-4
CDR3aa: CASRALAGPEQYF

j_gene: TRBJ2-7
v_gene: TRBV4-3
CDR3aa: CASSQDTTGTNGYEQYF

j_gene: TRBJ1-6
v_gene: TRBV11-1
CDR3aa: CASSLGSGGSFSYNSPLHF

j_gene: TRBJ2-7
v_gene: TRBV20-1
CDR3aa: CSARVLRRVNYEQYF

j_gene: TRBJ2-5
v_gene: TRBV12-3/TRBV12-4
CDR3aa: CASSFQVAETQYF

j_gene: TRBJ1-2
v_gene: TRBV7-9
CDR3aa: CASSSDRGGYTF

j_gene: TRBJ2-4
v_gene: TRBV7-2
CDR3aa: CASSLDIAKNIQYF

j_gene: TRBJ2-5
v_gene: TRBV20-1
CDR3aa: CSARPVAQETQYF

j_gene: TRBJ2-7
v_gene: TRBV28
CDR3aa: CASSLFVYEQYF

j_gene: TRBJ2-5
v_gene: TRBV30
CDR3aa: CAWNKNRGVETQYF

j_gene: TRBJ1-5
v_gene: TRBV20-1
CDR3aa: CSARGNQPQHF